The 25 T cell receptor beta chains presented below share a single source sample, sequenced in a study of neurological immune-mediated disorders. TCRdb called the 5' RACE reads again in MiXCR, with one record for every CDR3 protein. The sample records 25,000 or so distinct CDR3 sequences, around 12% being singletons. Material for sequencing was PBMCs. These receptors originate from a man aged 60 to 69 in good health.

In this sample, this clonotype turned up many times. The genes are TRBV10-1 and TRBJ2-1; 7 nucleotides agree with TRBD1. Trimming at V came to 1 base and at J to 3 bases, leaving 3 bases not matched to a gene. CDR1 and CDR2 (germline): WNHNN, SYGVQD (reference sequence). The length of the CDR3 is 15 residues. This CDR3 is CASSEWTGSYNEQFF. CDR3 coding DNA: TGCGCCAGCAGTGAGTGGACAGGAAGCTACAATGAGCAGTTCTTC.

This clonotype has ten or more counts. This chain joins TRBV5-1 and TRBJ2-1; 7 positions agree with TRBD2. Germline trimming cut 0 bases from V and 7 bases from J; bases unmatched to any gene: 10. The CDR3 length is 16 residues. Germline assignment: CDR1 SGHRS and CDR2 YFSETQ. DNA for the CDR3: TGCGCCAGCAGCTTGGGACTAAGCGGGGCATTGAATGAGCAGTTCTTC. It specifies CASSLGLSGALNEQFF.

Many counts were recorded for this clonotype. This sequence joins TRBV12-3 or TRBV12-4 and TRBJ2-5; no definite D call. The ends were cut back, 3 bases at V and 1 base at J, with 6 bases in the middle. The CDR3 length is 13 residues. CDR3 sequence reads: CASSFRVQETQYF. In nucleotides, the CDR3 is TGTGCCAGCAGTTTTAGAGTCCAAGAGACCCAGTACTTC.

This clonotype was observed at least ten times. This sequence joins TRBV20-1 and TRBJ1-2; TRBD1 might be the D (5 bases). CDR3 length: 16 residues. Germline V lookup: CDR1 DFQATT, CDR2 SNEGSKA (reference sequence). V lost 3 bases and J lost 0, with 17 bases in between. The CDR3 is CSASRGTPGTNYGYTF. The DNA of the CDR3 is TGCAGTGCTAGTCGAGGGACGCCTGGCACTAACTATGGCTACACCTTC.

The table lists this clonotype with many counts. This CDR3 is CAISGGLAGVTDTQYF. CDR3 coding DNA: TGTGCCATCAGTGGAGGACTAGCGGGAGTTACGGATACGCAGTATTTT. J is TRBJ2-3 and V is TRBV10-3; 13 bases are a match to TRBD2. CDR1 is ENHRY and CDR2 is SYGVKD in the germline V gene. V lost 4 bases to trimming and J lost 6 bases; unmatched junction nucleotides: 7. The CDR3 has 16 amino acids.

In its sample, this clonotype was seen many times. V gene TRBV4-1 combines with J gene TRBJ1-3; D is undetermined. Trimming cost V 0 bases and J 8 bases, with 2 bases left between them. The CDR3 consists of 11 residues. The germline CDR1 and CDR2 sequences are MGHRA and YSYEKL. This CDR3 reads CASSQEDTIYF. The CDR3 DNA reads TGCGCCAGCAGCCAAGAAGACACCATATATTTT.

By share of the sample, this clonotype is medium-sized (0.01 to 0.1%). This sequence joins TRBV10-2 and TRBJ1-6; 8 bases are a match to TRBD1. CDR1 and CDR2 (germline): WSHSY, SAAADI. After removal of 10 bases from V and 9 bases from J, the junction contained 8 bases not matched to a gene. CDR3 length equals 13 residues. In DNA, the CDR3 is TGCGCCATCGCCGAGACAGGGGCTTCACCCCTCCACTTT. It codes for CAIAETGASPLHF.

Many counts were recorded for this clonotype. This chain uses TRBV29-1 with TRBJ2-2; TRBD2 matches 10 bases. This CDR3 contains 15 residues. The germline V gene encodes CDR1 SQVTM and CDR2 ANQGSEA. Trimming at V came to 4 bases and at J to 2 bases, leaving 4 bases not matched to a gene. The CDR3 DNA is TGCAGCGTTGTTGGACTAGCGGTTAACACCGGGGAGCTGTTTTTT. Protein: CSVVGLAVNTGELFF.

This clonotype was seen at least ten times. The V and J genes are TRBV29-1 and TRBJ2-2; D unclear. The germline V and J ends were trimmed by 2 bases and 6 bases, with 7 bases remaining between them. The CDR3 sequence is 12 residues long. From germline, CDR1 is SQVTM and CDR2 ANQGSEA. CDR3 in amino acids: CSVEIQAGELFF. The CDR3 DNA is TGCAGCGTTGAAATCCAGGCCGGGGAGCTGTTTTTT.

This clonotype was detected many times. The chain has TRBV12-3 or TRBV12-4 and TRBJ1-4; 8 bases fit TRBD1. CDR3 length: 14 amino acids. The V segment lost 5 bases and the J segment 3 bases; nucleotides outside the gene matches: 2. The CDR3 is CASSAQGANEKLFF. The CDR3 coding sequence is TGTGCCAGCAGTGCACAGGGGGCTAATGAAAAACTGTTTTTT.

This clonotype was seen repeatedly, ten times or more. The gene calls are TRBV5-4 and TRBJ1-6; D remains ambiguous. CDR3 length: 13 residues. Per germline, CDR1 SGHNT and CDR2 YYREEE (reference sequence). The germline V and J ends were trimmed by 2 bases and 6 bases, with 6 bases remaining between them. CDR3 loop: CASSFGSNSPLHF. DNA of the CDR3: TGTGCCAGCAGCTTCGGCAGTAATTCACCCCTCCACTTT.

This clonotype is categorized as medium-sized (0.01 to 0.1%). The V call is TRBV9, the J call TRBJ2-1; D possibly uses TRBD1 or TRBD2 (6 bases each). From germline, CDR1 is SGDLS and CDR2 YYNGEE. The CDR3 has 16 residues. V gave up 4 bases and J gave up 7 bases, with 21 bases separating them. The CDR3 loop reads CASSPRVRDMGNEQFF. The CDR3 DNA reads TGTGCCAGCAGCCCCCGTGTGCGGGACATGGGGAATGAGCAGTTCTTC. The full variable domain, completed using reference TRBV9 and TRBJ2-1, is DSGVTQTPKHLITATGQRVTLRCSPRSGDLSVYWYQQSLDQGLQFLIQYYNGEERAKGNILERFSAQQFPDLHSELNLSSLELGDSALYFCASSPRVRDMGNEQFFGPGTRLTVL.

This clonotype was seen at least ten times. CDR3: CAISESTGSPSEQFF. The DNA for the CDR3 is TGTGCCATCAGTGAGTCAACAGGGAGCCCCTCGGAGCAGTTCTTC. The rearrangement joins TRBV10-3 to TRBJ2-1; maybe TRBD1 (6 bases). Germline CDR1 reads ENHRY; CDR2 reads SYGVKD. Trimming pared 0 bases from V and 10 bases from J, leaving 16 bases between. The CDR3 has 15 residues.

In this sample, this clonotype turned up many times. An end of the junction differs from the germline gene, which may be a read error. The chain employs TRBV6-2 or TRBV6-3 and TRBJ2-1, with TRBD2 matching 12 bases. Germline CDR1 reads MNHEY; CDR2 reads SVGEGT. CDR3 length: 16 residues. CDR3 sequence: CASSLPPRLAGADRLF. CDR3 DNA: TGTGCCAGCAGCCTCCCGCCCAGACTAGCGGGAGCTGATCGCCTCTTC.

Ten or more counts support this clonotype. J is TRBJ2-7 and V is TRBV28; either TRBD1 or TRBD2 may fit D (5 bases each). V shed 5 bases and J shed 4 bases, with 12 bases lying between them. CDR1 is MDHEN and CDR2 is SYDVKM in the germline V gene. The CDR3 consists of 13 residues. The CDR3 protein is CASSLGTKYEQYF. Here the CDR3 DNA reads TGTGCCAGCAGTCTGGGGACGAAGTACGAGCAGTACTTC.

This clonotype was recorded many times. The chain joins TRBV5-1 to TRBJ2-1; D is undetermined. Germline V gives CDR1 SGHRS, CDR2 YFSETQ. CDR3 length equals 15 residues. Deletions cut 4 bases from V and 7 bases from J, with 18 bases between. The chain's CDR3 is CASSAIAGFQNEQFF. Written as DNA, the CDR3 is TGCGCCAGCAGCGCCATTGCCGGGTTTCAGAATGAGCAGTTCTTC.

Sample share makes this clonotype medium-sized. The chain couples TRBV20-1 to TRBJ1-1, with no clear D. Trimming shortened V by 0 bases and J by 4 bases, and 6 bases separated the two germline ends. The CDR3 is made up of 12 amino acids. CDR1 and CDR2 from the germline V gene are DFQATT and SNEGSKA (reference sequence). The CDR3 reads CSARDPGTEAFF. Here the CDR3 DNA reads TGCAGTGCTAGAGATCCGGGCACTGAAGCTTTCTTT.

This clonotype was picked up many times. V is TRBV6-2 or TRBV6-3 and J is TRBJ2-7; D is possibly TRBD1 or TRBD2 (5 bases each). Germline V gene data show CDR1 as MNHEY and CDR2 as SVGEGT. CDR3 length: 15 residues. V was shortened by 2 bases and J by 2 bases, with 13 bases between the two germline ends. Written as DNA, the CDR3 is TGTGCCAGCAGTTACGGGACGGCTCAAGCCTACGAGCAGTACTTC. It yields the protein CASSYGTAQAYEQYF.

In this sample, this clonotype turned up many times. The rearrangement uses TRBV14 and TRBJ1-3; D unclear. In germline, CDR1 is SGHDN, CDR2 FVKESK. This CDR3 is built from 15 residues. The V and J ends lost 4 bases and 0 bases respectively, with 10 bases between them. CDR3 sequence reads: CASSPDGISGNTIYF. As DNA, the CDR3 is TGTGCCAGCAGCCCGGACGGGATCTCTGGAAACACCATATATTTT.

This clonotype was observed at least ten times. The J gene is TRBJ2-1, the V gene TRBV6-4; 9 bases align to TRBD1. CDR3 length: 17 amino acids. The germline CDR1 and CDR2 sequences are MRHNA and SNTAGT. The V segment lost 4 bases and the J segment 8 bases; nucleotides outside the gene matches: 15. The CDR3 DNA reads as TGTGCCAGCAGTGCGTTTTCACGGGACAGGGCTTCCCATGAGCAGTTCTTC. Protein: CASSAFSRDRASHEQFF.

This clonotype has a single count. The CDR3 DNA sequence: TGTGCCAGCAGTGCCGGGACAGAGGGTGTCGGAGCTTTCTTT. It codes for CASSAGTEGVGAFF. The chain combines TRBV5-6 with TRBJ1-1, with TRBD1 matching 7 bases. This CDR3 contains 14 residues. Germline V gives CDR1 SGHDT, CDR2 YYEEEE. Trimming cost V 5 bases and J 10 bases; bases outside gene matches: 14.

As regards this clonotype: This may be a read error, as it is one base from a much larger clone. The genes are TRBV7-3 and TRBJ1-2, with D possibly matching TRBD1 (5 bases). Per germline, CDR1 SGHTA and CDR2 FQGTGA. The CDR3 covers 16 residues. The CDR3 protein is CASSLMPGAENYGYNF. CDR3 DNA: TGTGCCAGCAGCTTAATGCCCGGGGCTGAAAACTATGGCTACAACTTC.

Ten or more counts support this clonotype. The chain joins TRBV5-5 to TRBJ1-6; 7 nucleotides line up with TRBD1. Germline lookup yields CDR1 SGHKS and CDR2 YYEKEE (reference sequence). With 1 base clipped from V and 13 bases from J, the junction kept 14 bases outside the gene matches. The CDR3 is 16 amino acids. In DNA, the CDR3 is TGTGCCAGCAGCTTGTTTGGTGGGACAGCGGACCTGCCCCTCCACTTT. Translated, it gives CASSLFGGTADLPLHF. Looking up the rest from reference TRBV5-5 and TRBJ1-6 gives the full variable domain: DAGVTQSPTHLIKTRGQQVTLRCSPISGHKSVSWYQQVLGQGPQFIFQYYEKEERGRGNFPDRFSARQFPNYSSELNVNALLLGDSALYLCASSLFGGTADLPLHFGNGTRLTVT.

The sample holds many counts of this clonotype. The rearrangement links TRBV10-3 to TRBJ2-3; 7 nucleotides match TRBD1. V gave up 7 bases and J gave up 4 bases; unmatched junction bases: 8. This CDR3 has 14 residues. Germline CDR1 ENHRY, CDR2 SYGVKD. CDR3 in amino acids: CAITNRDSSDTQYF. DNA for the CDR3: TGTGCCATCACTAACCGGGACAGCTCAGATACGCAGTATTTT.

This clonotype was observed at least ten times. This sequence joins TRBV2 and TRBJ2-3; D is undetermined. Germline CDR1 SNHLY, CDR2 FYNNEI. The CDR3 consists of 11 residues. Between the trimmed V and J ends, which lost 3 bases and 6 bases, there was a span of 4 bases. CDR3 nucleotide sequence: TGTGCCAGCAGTGAGGTGGATACGCAGTATTTT. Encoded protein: CASSEVDTQYF.